This T cell receptor beta chain comes out of a study of neoadjuvant anti-PD-1 for oral cavity cancer. The data were produced by immunoSEQ multiplex PCR, yet TCRdb's version contains in-frame clones alone and is incomplete. The sample records 73,000 or so clones, about 85% being singletons. CDR1 is SGHTA, CDR2 FQGNSA, per germline. The V end lost 2 bases, the J end lost 5 bases, and 12 bases lay between the germline ends. CDR3 length: 14 amino acids. As to time point: after neoadjuvant nivolumab, at surgical resection. The receptor comes from a person aged 40 to 85 with oral cavity squamous cell carcinoma. The J gene is TRBJ2-5, the V gene TRBV7-2; D gene unclear. This specimen consisted of PBMCs, obtained after nivolumab (anti-PD-1) treatment. CDR3 region: CASSLLGAQETQYF. The CDR3 DNA is TGTGCCAGCAGCTTACTCGGAGCCCAGGAGACCCAGTACTTC.